This TCR beta chain is from a study of cytomegalovirus exposure and HLA in healthy donors. Overall study findings and caveats: Reportedly, fewer N-insertions than the approximately 690-donor mean appeared in an Asian-associated ancestry cluster in a later analysis. Most TCR sequences showed up rarely, but some public TCRs showed up in many donors.

This clone was observed a handful of times. Its target is not known. The CDR3 runs 15 residues. Germline loops: CDR1 SGHDT, CDR2 YYEEEE. Trimming took 1 base from V and 5 from J; bases not matched to a gene: 4. The PCR was carried out with 60 Vbeta primers and 13 Jbeta primers. As handled by the study authors: Some 10 million shared chains were among the approximately 76 million unique TCR beta chains that a later analysis counted. Data came from immunoSEQ multiplex PCR; TCRdb stores just in-frame clones and leaves some out. V, J and clone size reflect that table, while D and trimming were determined from the DNA. The sample contains about 160,000 clones, around 76% of which appear only once.

The source is a female donor in good health and CMV-seronegative. Input material: PBMCs. V usage is TRBV5-6 and J usage is TRBJ1-4; 8 positions agree with TRBD1. The CDR3, as DNA: TGTGCCAGCAGCTTGTGGACAGGGTTCAATGAAAAACTGTTTTTT. This translates into CASSLWTGFNEKLFF.